This entry is about one TCR beta chain. Antigen specificity is unknown. One end of the junction is discordant with germline, which a read error may explain. These data belong to a study of blood T cells in healthy people across ages. Study-wide context: Per every two T cells, about one barcoded beta molecule was captured by template switching.

Primed by a sample-barcoded 5' primer and a J-beta primer mix, a second PCR proceeded for roughly 7 to 11 cycles. TCRdb re-called the 5' RACE reads with MiXCR, one entry per CDR3 protein. The table includes roughly 1,300,000 distinct CDR3 sequences, almost 60% detected once. Regarding the study as a whole: Naive CD4+ cell counts and diversity both ran higher in long-lived than in aged donors.

Staff drew around 10 milliliters of peripheral blood from each donor. This receptor was identified in a man between 18 and 29 years old in good health. The sequencing input was blood.

CDR3 residues: CASSRGLSPNGQFF. In nucleotides, the CDR3 is TGTGCCAGCAGCCGCGGGCTCTCCCCTAATGGGCAGTTCTTC. The chain couples TRBV7-9 to TRBJ2-1; D perhaps matches TRBD2 (5 bases). The germline CDR1 and CDR2 sequences are SEHNR and FQNEAQ (reference sequence). The CDR3 runs to 14 residues.